A single sample is the source of the 16 T cell receptor beta chains below, sequenced in a study of cytotoxic CD8 clonotypes in ibrutinib-treated CLL. Sequencing was performed with immunoSEQ multiplex PCR; in TCRdb, only in-frame clones are kept and a portion is missing. The data show fewer than 90,000 clones, about 63% seen once. The sequencing here drew on PBMCs, taken after 12 months of ibrutinib treatment. These receptors were obtained from a human donor with chronic lymphocytic leukemia.

This clone was found a few times. This chain joins TRBV7-9 and TRBJ2-2; D is ambiguous. The CDR3 runs 14 residues. The germline V gene has CDR1 SEHNR and CDR2 FQNEAQ (reference sequence). Trimming left V 0 bases short and J 1 base short, with 3 bases between. CDR3 residues: CASSLAVNTGELFF. The CDR3 region has the DNA TGTGCCAGCAGCTTAGCCGTGAACACCGGGGAGCTGTTTTTT.

This clone showed up just once. This sequence joins TRBV7-9 and TRBJ1-2; maybe TRBD1 (5 bases). Between the trimmed V and J ends, which lost 5 bases and 8 bases, there was a span of 18 bases. Germline CDR1 SEHNR, CDR2 FQNEAQ (reference sequence). The CDR3 runs 14 residues. CDR3 loop: CASSPGRAVDGYTF. Here the CDR3 DNA reads TGTGCCAGCAGCCCCGGCAGGGCTGTTGACGGCTACACCTTC.

DNA of the CDR3: TGTGCCAGCAGCGCCTGGGGAGGAGAGACCCAGTACTTC. As protein: CASSAWGGETQYF. The V gene is TRBV7-3, the J gene TRBJ2-5; a weak D match, TRBD2 (6 bases). Germline lookup yields CDR1 SGHTA and CDR2 FQGTGA. V was clipped by 5 bases and J by 4 bases, with 11 bases between them. The CDR3 runs to 13 residues.

This clone occurred once. The chain uses TRBV6-1 and TRBJ1-1; D is undetermined. CDR3 size: 13 residues. Trimming left V 3 bases short and J 0 bases short, with 5 bases between. The germline V gene has CDR1 MNHNS and CDR2 SASEGT. CDR3 sequence (DNA): TGTGCCAGCAGTGATACAATGAACACTGAAGCTTTCTTT. Amino acids: CASSDTMNTEAFF.

The CDR3 DNA reads as TGTGCCAGCAGCTTAGAGGGGGCAACGGTACAAGAGACCCAGTACTTC. Translating it yields CASSLEGATVQETQYF. This chain links TRBV7-6 with TRBJ2-5, with 7 bases lining up with TRBD1. The V segment lost 1 base and the J segment 2 bases; nucleotides outside the gene matches: 7. There are 16 residues in the CDR3. Germline-derived CDR1 and CDR2 are SGHVS and FNYEAQ.

Note on this clone: The sample holds other DNA sequences that translate to the same CDR3. The chain recombines TRBV2 with TRBJ2-5; the D is unclear. This CDR3 has 10 residues. CDR1 and CDR2 (germline): SNHLY, FYNNEI. V lost 4 bases to trimming and J lost 5 bases, with 2 bases between them. The CDR3 region has the DNA TGTGCCAGCAGTGTCGAGACCCAGTACTTC. Residues: CASSVETQYF.

V is TRBV11-3 and J is TRBJ1-1; 8 nucleotides line up with TRBD1. The CDR3 runs to 16 residues. The junction had 6 bases not matched to a gene; V was cut back by 2 bases and J by 1 base. CDR1 and CDR2 from the germline V gene are SGHNT and YENEEA. The CDR3 region is CASSLSQGAKNTEAFF. In DNA form, the CDR3 reads TGTGCCAGCAGCTTATCCCAGGGGGCCAAGAACACTGAAGCTTTCTTT. Looking up the rest from reference TRBV11-3 and TRBJ1-1 gives the full variable domain: EAGVVQSPRYKIIEKKQPVAFWCNPISGHNTLYWYLQNLGQGPELLIRYENEEAVDDSQLPKDRFSAERLKGVDSTLKIQPAELGDSAVYLCASSLSQGAKNTEAFFGQGTRLTVV.

The CDR3 DNA reads as TGTGCCAGTAGTAACCGGGACAGCCAACTACTTAATTCACCCCTCCACTTT. It is translated as CASSNRDSQLLNSPLHF. This chain connects TRBV19 to TRBJ1-6; 7 positions match TRBD1. The CDR3 is 17 residues long. CDR1 LNHDA and CDR2 SQIVND come from the germline V gene (reference sequence). V gave up 4 bases and J gave up 6 bases; unmatched junction bases: 12.

V usage is TRBV10-2 and J usage is TRBJ1-3; perhaps TRBD1 as D (6 bases). The length of the CDR3 is 15 residues. The V end lost 2 bases, the J end lost 4 bases, and 12 bases lay between the germline ends. Germline V lookup: CDR1 WSHSY, CDR2 SAAADI. CDR3: CASSEIPGAGNTIYF. The CDR3 nucleotides read TGCGCCAGCAGTGAGATTCCGGGGGCAGGAAACACCATATATTTT.

The V gene is TRBV28, the J gene TRBJ1-6; D gene ambiguous. Per the germline V gene, CDR1 is MDHEN and CDR2 is SYDVKM. V was trimmed by 2 bases and J by 7 bases, leaving 15 bases between them. The CDR3 totals 16 residues. The CDR3 is CASSLTPAGRNSPLHF. CDR3 in DNA: TGTGCCAGCAGTTTAACCCCCGCAGGCCGAAATTCACCCCTCCACTTT.

This chain uses TRBV21-1 with TRBJ2-2. TRBV21-1 is a pseudogene locus. The CDR3 has 15 residues. CDR3: CASRDSQVVTGELFF. CDR3 DNA: TGTGCCAGCAGAGACTCCCAGGTAGTAACCGGGGAGCTGTTTTTT.

As to this clone: Other DNA sequences of this sample code for an identical CDR3. The chain employs TRBV5-1 and TRBJ2-7, with a tentative D call TRBD1 (6 bases). Trimming removed 3 bases from V and 4 bases from J, with 8 bases in between. This CDR3 spans 12 amino acids. In germline, CDR1 is SGHRS, CDR2 YFSETQ. The CDR3 here is CASSYQGYEQYF. Written as DNA, the CDR3 is TGCGCCAGCAGCTACCAGGGGTACGAGCAGTACTTC.

J is TRBJ1-2 and V is TRBV4-3; D might be TRBD1 (5 bases). This CDR3 has 16 amino acids. The V and J ends lost 0 bases and 7 bases respectively, with 18 bases between them. From germline, CDR1 is LGHNA and CDR2 YSLEER. The CDR3 nucleotides are TGCGCCAGCAGCCAAGATCATTTGGGCAGGGACGGTGGCTACACCTTC. This translates into CASSQDHLGRDGGYTF.

This sequence joins TRBV5-1 and TRBJ2-6, with 10 bases fitting TRBD1. J lost 2 bases, V lost 3 bases, and 5 bases had no gene match. This CDR3 is built from 17 residues. In germline, CDR1 is SGHRS, CDR2 YFSETQ. This chain's CDR3 is CASSSQTGGTGANVLTF. Written as DNA, the CDR3 is TGCGCCAGCAGCTCCCAGACAGGGGGCACTGGGGCCAACGTCCTGACTTTC.

The chain couples TRBV27 to TRBJ2-7; 9 bases agree with TRBD1. The junction had 4 bases not matched to a gene; V was cut back by 5 bases and J by 5 bases. Germline CDR1 and CDR2: MNHEY and SMNVEV (reference sequence). The CDR3 has 13 amino acids. CDR3 sequence reads: CASSRWDRDEQYF. The CDR3 region has the DNA TGTGCCAGCAGTAGGTGGGACAGGGACGAGCAGTACTTC.

DNA of the CDR3: TGTGCCAGCAGCCTCAGGACAGGGGGCCCCACCGGGGAGCTGTTTTTT. Its translation is CASSLRTGGPTGELFF. V gene TRBV7-2 combines with J gene TRBJ2-2; 11 bases map to TRBD1. Losses at the gene ends were 5 bases for V and 4 bases for J; bases not matched to a gene: 6. CDR1 and CDR2 from the germline V gene are SGHTA and FQGNSA. The CDR3 length is 16 residues. The variable domain in full, completed from reference TRBV7-2 and TRBJ2-2, reads GAGVSQSPSNKVTEKGKDVELRCDPISGHTALYWYRQSLGQGLEFLIYFQGNSAPDKSGLPSDRFSAERTGGSVSTLTIQRTQQEDSAVYLCASSLRTGGPTGELFFGEGSRLTVL.